The 24 T cell receptor beta chains below come from one sample, sequenced in a study of shared clonotypes between healthy human individuals. Naive CD8 cells were CD45RO-negative, positively selected for CCR7, excluding terminally differentiated effector memory CD45RA+ cells. Sequencing used immunoSEQ multiplex PCR; TCRdb keeps in-frame clones, though not all of them. The table includes around 1.9 million clones, around 93% detected once. The specimen sequenced was naive CD8+ T cells from PBMCs. Receptors originate from a man aged 18 to 30 in good health. Some clones in this sample may be carry-over from other donors' samples.

This sequence joins TRBV7-9 and TRBJ2-1, with 10 bases matching TRBD2. Germline V CDR1 and CDR2: SEHNR, FQNEAQ (reference sequence). V was pared by 2 bases and J by 6 bases, with 4 bases of the junction left unmatched. CDR3 length equals 15 residues. The CDR3 DNA reads as TGTGCCAGCAGCTTAAGTAGCGGGAGGTCCAATGAGCAGTTCTTC. Encoded protein: CASSLSSGRSNEQFF.

The CDR3 here is CASSQEGLALQETQYF. In DNA, the CDR3 is TGTGCCAGCAGCCAAGAAGGACTAGCGCTCCAAGAGACCCAGTACTTC. This chain links TRBV4-2 with TRBJ2-5, with 9 bases lining up with TRBD2. The CDR3 is made up of 16 amino acids. Germline V gives CDR1 LGHNA, CDR2 YNFKEQ. V trimming: 0 bases; J trimming: 1 base; junction bases outside the gene matches: 3.

This rearrangement joins TRBV9 to TRBJ2-2; the D is unclear. Trimming took 4 bases from V and 0 from J, leaving 10 bases between them. This CDR3 comprises 15 residues. Germline CDR1 and CDR2: SGDLS and YYNGEE. In nucleotides, the CDR3 is TGTGCCAGCAGCCCGAGTAATACGAACACCGGGGAGCTGTTTTTT. Its translation: CASSPSNTNTGELFF.

The chain has TRBV7-9 and TRBJ1-2; D is ambiguous. The V gene's germline CDR1 is SEHNR and CDR2 FQNEAQ (reference sequence). With 2 bases removed from V and 6 bases from J, the gap between germline ends came to 7 bases. CDR3 size: 12 residues. CDR3: CASSLLLHGYTF. CDR3 sequence (DNA): TGTGCCAGCAGCTTACTCCTTCATGGCTACACCTTC.

This rearrangement joins TRBV5-1 to TRBJ2-2; D gene uncertain. Per the germline V gene, CDR1 is SGHRS and CDR2 is YFSETQ. The CDR3 contains 15 residues. V was trimmed by 0 bases and J by 0 bases, leaving 6 bases between them. The CDR3 spells CASSLGLTNTGELFF. As DNA, the CDR3 is TGCGCCAGCAGCTTGGGCCTAACGAACACCGGGGAGCTGTTTTTT. The full variable domain, its missing parts supplied by reference TRBV5-1 and TRBJ2-2, is KAGVTQTPRYLIKTRGQQVTLSCSPISGHRSVSWYQQTPGQGLQFLFEYFSETQRNKGNFPGRFSGRQFSNSRSEMNVSTLELGDSALYLCASSLGLTNTGELFFGEGSRLTVL.

Only one count was recorded for this clone. CDR3 coding DNA: TGTGCCTGGAGTGTGGCGGGAGGAATCTACGAGCAGTACTTC. As protein: CAWSVAGGIYEQYF. The J gene is TRBJ2-5, the V gene TRBV30, with TRBD2 identical over 8 bases. The assigned J gene may be wrong: the sequence end matches TRBJ2-7 better. The CDR3 totals 14 residues. In germline, CDR1 is GTSNPN, CDR2 SVGIG (reference sequence).

Points on this clone: Other DNA sequences within the sample encode an identical CDR3. The genes are TRBV9 and TRBJ1-5, with 9 bases that match TRBD1. The CDR3 is 15 amino acids. Germline CDR1 reads SGDLS; CDR2 reads YYNGEE. V lost 3 bases, J lost 1 base, and 2 bases stayed unmatched. CDR3 nucleotides: TGTGCCAGCAGCGCAGGGACAGGGAGCAATCAGCCCCAGCATTTT. Its protein is CASSAGTGSNQPQHF.

The chain joins TRBV30 to TRBJ2-7; TRBD1 might be the D (5 bases). V was clipped by 7 bases and J by 2 bases, with 12 bases between them. This CDR3 spans 12 amino acids. Germline V lookup: CDR1 GTSNPN, CDR2 SVGIG (reference sequence). The CDR3 region is CASRGRTYEQYF. CDR3 in DNA: TGTGCCTCAAGGGGCCGAACCTACGAGCAGTACTTC.

This rearrangement joins TRBV5-8 to TRBJ2-1; 13 bases match TRBD2. Germline lookup yields CDR1 SGHTS and CDR2 YDEGEE. V lost 3 bases to trimming and J lost 5 bases; unmatched junction nucleotides: 11. This CDR3 comprises 18 residues. CDR3 sequence (DNA): TGTGCCAGCAGCTCTAAATATACTAGCGGGAGGGCCGACAATGAGCAGTTCTTC. Amino acid sequence: CASSSKYTSGRADNEQFF.

The chain joins TRBV5-1 to TRBJ2-1; the D is unclear. The V end was cut by 1 base, the J end by 13 bases, with 12 bases between. The germline V gene encodes CDR1 SGHRS and CDR2 YFSETQ. The CDR3 runs to 12 residues. The CDR3: CASSLLVGLQFF. The CDR3 bases are TGCGCCAGCAGCTTGTTAGTCGGATTACAGTTCTTC.

Worth noting for this clone: Other DNA variants within this sample encode the same CDR3. The chain has TRBV7-9 and TRBJ2-6; D possibly corresponds to TRBD1 (7 bases). This CDR3 is 16 amino acids long. Germline V gives CDR1 SEHNR, CDR2 FQNEAQ (reference sequence). Trimming took off 6 bases at V and 1 base at J, with 13 bases between the two ends. CDR3 amino acids: CASSSSGGSGANVLTF. CDR3 in DNA: TGTGCCAGCAGTTCCTCAGGGGGGTCTGGGGCCAACGTCCTGACTTTC.

This chain links TRBV2 with TRBJ2-7; TRBD2 agrees at 9 bases. CDR3 length: 16 amino acids. Germline assignment: CDR1 SNHLY and CDR2 FYNNEI. Trimming at V came to 8 bases and at J to 0 bases, leaving 11 bases not matched to a gene. The CDR3 protein is CASERDSSGSSYEQYF. The CDR3 nucleotides are TGTGCCAGCGAGAGAGATAGTAGCGGGAGCTCCTACGAGCAGTACTTC.

CDR3 in DNA: TGTGCCAGCAGTGGGTGGGGATCTGGGGACAAAAACATTCAGTACTTC. Translated, it gives CASSGWGSGDKNIQYF. This chain links TRBV7-9 with TRBJ2-4; D is unresolved. The length of the CDR3 is 16 residues. V lost 6 bases and J 3 bases, leaving 18 bases between the germline ends. Germline lookup yields CDR1 SEHNR and CDR2 FQNEAQ (reference sequence). Full variable domain (remainder filled in from reference TRBV7-9 and TRBJ2-4): DTGVSQNPRHKITKRGQNVTFRCDPISEHNRLYWYRQTLGQGPEFLTYFQNEAQLEKSRLLSDRFSAERPKGSFSTLEIQRTEQGDSAMYLCASSGWGSGDKNIQYFGAGTRLSVL.

As concerns this clone: This specimen includes other DNA sequences encoding the same CDR3. The genes are TRBV27 and TRBJ2-7; D call uncertain. The length of the CDR3 is 13 residues. V lost 1 base and J lost 3, with 7 bases in between. Germline V lookup: CDR1 MNHEY, CDR2 SMNVEV (reference sequence). CDR3 sequence: CASSLFASYEQYF. Here the CDR3 DNA reads TGTGCCAGCAGTTTATTTGCGAGCTACGAGCAGTACTTC.

On this clone itself: The identical CDR3 is also encoded by other nucleotide sequences in the sample. The CDR3 nucleotides read TGTGCCAGCAGTGAGGGTTATGGCTACGAGCAGTACTTC. It specifies CASSEGYGYEQYF. V and J are TRBV6-1 and TRBJ2-7; D unresolved. CDR1 and CDR2 from the germline V gene are MNHNS and SASEGT. Trimming shortened V by 3 bases and J by 3 bases, and 9 bases separated the two germline ends. The CDR3 spans 13 residues.

V usage is TRBV6-1 and J usage is TRBJ2-2, with D hard to call. V shed 5 bases and J shed 6 bases, with 13 bases lying between them. Germline V gene sequence: CDR1 MNHNS, CDR2 SASEGT. The CDR3 loop spans 14 amino acids. CDR3 sequence (DNA): TGTGCCAGCAGTCCCCAGGTAGCCCCCGGGGAGCTGTTTTTT. Translating gives CASSPQVAPGELFF.

The chain is built from TRBV4-2 and TRBJ1-1; D not certain. Between the trimmed V and J ends, which lost 1 base and 3 bases, there was a span of 9 bases. From germline, CDR1 is LGHNA and CDR2 YNFKEQ. CDR3 length: 14 amino acids. The CDR3 here is CASSQVGADTEAFF. CDR3 bases: TGTGCCAGCAGCCAAGTTGGCGCGGACACTGAAGCTTTCTTT.

This chain joins TRBV4-1 and TRBJ2-7; D is tentatively TRBD1 or TRBD2 (5 bases each). The V and J ends lost 4 bases and 4 bases respectively, with 11 bases between them. This CDR3 is 13 amino acids long. From germline, CDR1 is MGHRA and CDR2 YSYEKL. The CDR3 DNA reads TGCGCCAGCAGCCTGGGACCGGAATACGAGCAGTACTTC. Protein sequence: CASSLGPEYEQYF.

V gene TRBV29-1 combines with J gene TRBJ2-7, with TRBD1 as a possible D gene (7 bases). With 6 bases removed from V and 0 bases from J, the gap between germline ends came to 15 bases. In germline, CDR1 is SQVTM, CDR2 ANQGSEA. The CDR3 is made up of 14 amino acids. The CDR3 reads CSVGGDSASYEQYF. In DNA form, the CDR3 reads TGCAGCGTCGGAGGGGACAGCGCCTCCTACGAGCAGTACTTC.

The rearrangement joins TRBV29-1 to TRBJ2-3; possible D gene TRBD1, 7 bases. CDR3 length equals 15 residues. V dropped 7 bases and J dropped 4 bases, with 21 bases sitting between them. Germline V lookup: CDR1 SQVTM, CDR2 ANQGSEA. For the CDR3, the DNA is TGCAGCGCGGGGGCCACAGGGACAGCCGCAGATACGCAGTATTTT. It encodes CSAGATGTAADTQYF.

V gene TRBV2 combines with J gene TRBJ1-1; 8 bases align to TRBD1. The CDR3 is 16 amino acids. J lost 3 bases, V lost 2 bases, and 8 bases had no gene match. Per the germline V gene, CDR1 is SNHLY and CDR2 is FYNNEI. CDR3 sequence: CASSESTLTGDTEAFF. As DNA, the CDR3 is TGTGCCAGCAGTGAATCGACCCTGACAGGGGACACTGAAGCTTTCTTT.

The chain recombines TRBV11-2 with TRBJ1-2, with D unresolved. The CDR3 has 13 amino acids. CDR1 and CDR2 (germline): SGHAT, FQNNGV. Trimming pared 0 bases from V and 4 bases from J, leaving 6 bases between. The CDR3 coding sequence is TGTGCCAGCAGCTTAGAGGGGTCCTATGGCTACACCTTC. It is translated as CASSLEGSYGYTF. Full variable domain (outside the CDR3, taken from reference TRBV11-2 and TRBJ1-2): EAGVAQSPRYKIIEKRQSVAFWCNPISGHATLYWYQQILGQGPKLLIQFQNNGVVDDSQLPKDRFSAERLKGVDSTLKIQPAKLEDSAVYLCASSLEGSYGYTFGSGTRLTVV.

V and J are TRBV9 and TRBJ1-2, with D perhaps TRBD1 (5 bases). The CDR3 runs 14 residues. Looked up from germline, CDR1 is SGDLS and CDR2 is YYNGEE. Trimming pared 2 bases from V and 5 bases from J, leaving 13 bases between. CDR3 amino acids: CASSVGEGEYGYTF. In DNA form, the CDR3 reads TGTGCCAGCAGCGTGGGGGAGGGAGAGTATGGCTACACCTTC.

This chain connects TRBV6-6 to TRBJ2-1; D unclear. Germline lookup yields CDR1 MNHNY and CDR2 SVGAGI (reference sequence). The CDR3 covers 14 residues. Trimming removed 0 bases at V and 9 bases at J, with 12 bases between. The CDR3 here is CASSYSDGWGEQFF. For the CDR3, the DNA is TGTGCCAGCAGTTACTCTGACGGGTGGGGTGAGCAGTTCTTC.